This section outlines one T cell receptor (beta chain) sequence together with its context. This CDR3 contains 15 residues. V lost 1 base, J lost 3 bases, and 4 bases stayed unmatched. Germline V lookup: CDR1 SGHNT, CDR2 YENEEA. The data were taken from a study of shared clonotypes between healthy human individuals. The assay used deep level. Data came from immunoSEQ multiplex PCR; TCRdb stores just in-frame clones and leaves some out. The sample contains about 2.3 million clones, 80% to 95% of which appear only once. This receptor was identified in a man aged 18 to 29 in good health. Some clones in this sample may be carry-over from other donors' samples. The J gene is TRBJ2-7, the V gene TRBV11-3; 9 bases fit TRBD1. The sample comprised naive CD4+ T cells from PBMCs. As to subset: CD45RA+ positively selected. The CDR3 reads CASSLGTGDDYEQYF. As DNA, the CDR3 is TGTGCCAGCAGCTTAGGGACAGGGGACGACTACGAGCAGTACTTC.